One and the same sample provided the 27 T cell receptor beta chains below, sequenced in a study of shared clonotypes between healthy human individuals. CD45RO-negative, CCR7-positively selected cells formed the naive CD8 fraction, excluding terminally differentiated effector memory CD45RA+ cells. TCRdb's table, derived via immunoSEQ multiplex PCR, lists solely in-frame clones and lacks some. The sample holds about 700,000 clones, about 92% seen once. The sequenced sample consisted of naive CD8+ T cells sorted from blood. These receptors all stem from a man aged 25 to 40 in good health.

V gene TRBV4-1 combines with J gene TRBJ2-7; 8 nucleotides align to TRBD2. CDR1 and CDR2 (germline): MGHRA, YSYEKL. CDR3 length: 14 amino acids. Trimming cost V 8 bases and J 7 bases; bases outside gene matches: 13. This chain's CDR3 is CASSIAGSHGEQYF. The CDR3, as DNA: TGCGCCAGCTCGATAGCGGGATCTCACGGGGAGCAGTACTTC.

The V gene is TRBV27, the J gene TRBJ2-7, with D perhaps TRBD1 (8 bases). V was trimmed by 4 bases and J by 2 bases, leaving 12 bases between them. CDR1 and CDR2 (germline): MNHEY, SMNVEV (reference sequence). The CDR3 has 14 amino acids. The CDR3 nucleotides read TGTGCCAGCAGTTACAGGGGGGGAGCCTACGAGCAGTACTTC. Translation gives CASSYRGGAYEQYF.

The CDR3 here is CASSLAGGTGELFF. The CDR3 DNA reads as TGTGCCAGCAGCCTAGCGGGGGGTACCGGGGAGCTGTTTTTT. This chain uses TRBV11-3 with TRBJ2-2; 11 nucleotides line up with TRBD2. The germline gives CDR1 SGHNT, CDR2 YENEEA. V lost 5 bases and J lost 5; bases outside the gene matches: 1. This CDR3 region has 14 residues.

The chain's CDR3 is CASTVRTEAFF. Here the CDR3 DNA reads TGTGCCAGCACGGTGAGGACTGAAGCTTTCTTT. The rearrangement joins TRBV2 to TRBJ1-1; D unclear. Trimming cost V 7 bases and J 5 bases, with 8 bases left between them. The CDR3 runs 11 residues. Per the germline V gene, CDR1 is SNHLY and CDR2 is FYNNEI. The whole variable domain, remainder taken from reference TRBV2 and TRBJ1-1, is EPEVTQTPSHQVTQMGQEVILRCVPISNHLYFYWYRQILGQKVEFLVSFYNNEISEKSEIFDDQFSVERPDGSNFTLKIRSTKLEDSAMYFCASTVRTEAFFGQGTRLTVV.

The chain joins TRBV28 to TRBJ2-7, with TRBD1 identical over 8 bases. The CDR3 is made up of 19 amino acids. The germline V gene has CDR1 MDHEN and CDR2 SYDVKM. V was pared by 2 bases and J by 3 bases, with 18 bases of the junction left unmatched. The chain's CDR3 is CASSLTLQRGQGVGYEQYF. CDR3 nucleotides: TGTGCCAGCAGTTTAACCCTCCAACGCGGACAGGGAGTAGGCTACGAGCAGTACTTC.

The rearrangement links TRBV28 to TRBJ2-2; D gene uncertain. CDR1 and CDR2 (germline): MDHEN, SYDVKM. The germline V and J ends were trimmed by 10 bases and 6 bases, with 9 bases remaining between them. The CDR3 spans 11 residues. The CDR3 loop reads CATCGSGELFF. In nucleotides, the CDR3 is TGTGCCACGTGTGGGTCCGGGGAGCTGTTTTTT.

V gene TRBV6-5 combines with J gene TRBJ1-2; D remains ambiguous. V lost 0 bases to trimming and J lost 3 bases, with 11 bases between them. The CDR3 is made up of 15 amino acids. Germline-derived CDR1 and CDR2 are MNHEY and SVGAGI. CDR3 sequence: CASSYSISNYYGYTF. As DNA, the CDR3 is TGTGCCAGCAGTTACTCGATAAGTAATTACTATGGCTACACCTTC.

The J gene is TRBJ2-4, the V gene TRBV6-5; 7 bases map to TRBD2. Germline-derived CDR1 and CDR2 are MNHEY and SVGAGI. This CDR3 has 14 amino acids. J gave up 2 bases and V 5 bases, and 3 bases lay outside the gene matches. Here the CDR3 reads CASSVAGPKNIQYF. Written as DNA, the CDR3 is TGTGCCAGCAGTGTAGCGGGTCCCAAAAACATTCAGTACTTC.

J is TRBJ2-7 and V is TRBV7-9; TRBD2 aligns across 10 bases. From germline, CDR1 is SEHNR and CDR2 FQNEAQ (reference sequence). V shed 2 bases, J shed 1 base, and the junction held 5 bases outside the gene matches. The CDR3 extends over 16 amino acids. The DNA of the CDR3 is TGTGCCAGCAGCTTACCGGCTAGCGGGAGTTCCTACGAGCAGTACTTC. This gives the protein CASSLPASGSSYEQYF.

The chain combines TRBV29-1 with TRBJ1-2; 7 bases fit TRBD1. The junction had 5 bases not matched to a gene; V was cut back by 6 bases and J by 7 bases. The CDR3 contains 11 residues. Germline V gives CDR1 SQVTM, CDR2 ANQGSEA. CDR3 residues: CSVDREGGYTF. CDR3 bases: TGCAGCGTCGACAGGGAAGGTGGCTACACCTTC.

V gene TRBV19 combines with J gene TRBJ2-1; 12 bases line up with TRBD2. V shed 8 bases, J shed 2 bases, and the junction held 4 bases outside the gene matches. Germline CDR1 LNHDA, CDR2 SQIVND (reference sequence). This CDR3 contains 15 residues. The DNA for the CDR3 is TGTGCCAGTGGACTAGCGGGACAGCCCTACAATGAGCAGTTCTTC. Translating it yields CASGLAGQPYNEQFF.

This chain joins TRBV9 and TRBJ2-3, with 8 bases matching TRBD2. Germline CDR1 and CDR2: SGDLS and YYNGEE. There are 16 residues in the CDR3. The ends lost 4 bases at V and 0 bases at J; junction bases unmatched: 7. CDR3 in DNA: TGTGCCAGCAGCCTTCGGGGGGGCAGCAGCACAGATACGCAGTATTTT. Translation: CASSLRGGSSTDTQYF.

The chain carries TRBV7-8 and TRBJ2-1; D gene ambiguous. V was pared by 5 bases and J by 7 bases, with 18 bases between. Germline V CDR1 and CDR2: SGHVS, FQNEAQ. This CDR3 comprises 15 residues. CDR3 residues: CASSLESTLRNEQFF. The CDR3 nucleotides are TGTGCCAGCAGCCTGGAGAGTACTTTGAGGAATGAGCAGTTCTTC.

The chain couples TRBV11-3 to TRBJ2-3; D ambiguous. Germline loops: CDR1 SGHNT, CDR2 YENEEA. The V and J ends lost 5 bases and 6 bases respectively, with 9 bases between them. CDR3 size: 12 residues. CDR3 loop: CASSPSGDTQYF. The CDR3 DNA reads TGTGCCAGCAGCCCTAGTGGTGATACGCAGTATTTT.

This chain connects TRBV30 to TRBJ2-7; the D gene is possibly TRBD2 (6 bases). There are 13 residues in the CDR3. CDR1 and CDR2 (germline): GTSNPN, SVGIG (reference sequence). Trimming removed 3 bases from V and 3 bases from J, with 12 bases in between. The CDR3 nucleotides read TGTGCCTGGAGGGACGGGAGCTTCTACGAGCAGTACTTC. This translates into CAWRDGSFYEQYF.

The rearrangement uses TRBV20-1 and TRBJ1-2, with D possibly matching TRBD1 (5 bases). Deletions cut 5 bases from V and 6 bases from J, with 10 bases between. The CDR3 has 11 residues. Germline-derived CDR1 and CDR2 are DFQATT and SNEGSKA (reference sequence). CDR3 amino acids: CSAPAGDGYTF. The CDR3 nucleotides are TGCAGTGCTCCTGCGGGGGATGGCTACACCTTC.

The chain's CDR3 is CASSFGGPLYGEQFF. The CDR3 bases are TGTGCCAGCAGCTTCGGGGGCCCGCTCTACGGTGAGCAGTTCTTC. The V call is TRBV5-6, the J call TRBJ2-1, with D perhaps given as TRBD1 or TRBD2 (6 bases each). Trimming stripped 2 bases from V and 9 bases from J, with 18 bases between. Germline V CDR1 and CDR2: SGHDT, YYEEEE. CDR3 length equals 15 residues.

The J gene is TRBJ2-1, the V gene TRBV29-1; D possibly corresponds to TRBD2 (6 bases). Looked up from germline, CDR1 is SQVTM and CDR2 is ANQGSEA. This CDR3 contains 14 residues. V was clipped by 1 base and J by 4 bases, with 11 bases between them. The CDR3 protein is CSVEVLAEYNEQFF. The CDR3 region has the DNA TGCAGCGTTGAAGTGTTAGCGGAGTACAATGAGCAGTTCTTC.

This chain's CDR3 is CASSQDFPGQGAEQYF. CDR3 DNA sequence: TGCGCCAGCAGCCAAGATTTCCCGGGACAGGGGGCCGAGCAGTACTTC. This chain uses TRBV4-1 with TRBJ2-7, with 12 positions matching TRBD1. The CDR3 covers 16 residues. Germline V gene lookup returns CDR1 MGHRA and CDR2 YSYEKL. Unmatched junction bases numbered 6, after V lost 0 bases and J lost 6 bases.

The rearrangement joins TRBV29-1 to TRBJ2-7; 8 bases agree with TRBD2. V dropped 6 bases and J dropped 7; count of bases not matched to a gene: 11. This CDR3 is 13 amino acids long. The germline V gene encodes CDR1 SQVTM and CDR2 ANQGSEA. In nucleotides, the CDR3 is TGCAGCGTAGATTCGGGACTAGGCCAGGAGCAGTACTTC. Its protein is CSVDSGLGQEQYF.

V usage is TRBV2 and J usage is TRBJ2-5; TRBD1 matches 12 bases. V shed 7 bases and J 5 bases; nucleotides not matched to a gene: 5. CDR3 length: 14 amino acids. Germline values: CDR1 SNHLY, CDR2 FYNNEI. As DNA, the CDR3 is TGTGCCAGCATCGGGACAGGGGGCAGGGAGACCCAGTACTTC. This codes for CASIGTGGRETQYF.

The chain joins TRBV28 to TRBJ1-5; D uncertain. This CDR3 is 15 amino acids long. V dropped 2 bases and J dropped 3 bases, with 11 bases sitting between them. Looked up from germline, CDR1 is MDHEN and CDR2 is SYDVKM. CDR3 protein: CASSLPGLNNQPQHF. The CDR3 bases are TGTGCCAGCAGTTTACCGGGGTTAAACAATCAGCCCCAGCATTTT. The full variable domain, in which reference TRBV28 and TRBJ1-5 provide the parts outside the CDR3, is DVKVTQSSRYLVKRTGEKVFLECVQDMDHENMFWYRQDPGLGLRLIYFSYDVKMKEKGDIPEGYSVSREKKERFSLILESASTNQTSMYLCASSLPGLNNQPQHFGDGTRLSIL.

This chain uses TRBV11-2 with TRBJ2-5, with 9 bases aligning to TRBD2. V lost 1 base, J lost 4 bases, and 10 bases stayed unmatched. The CDR3 contains 17 residues. Germline-derived CDR1 and CDR2 are SGHAT and FQNNGV. CDR3: CASSLVGSGAGGETQYF. DNA for the CDR3: TGTGCCAGCAGCTTAGTAGGGTCGGGAGCGGGGGGAGAGACCCAGTACTTC.

The chain couples TRBV2 to TRBJ2-1, with 7 bases matching TRBD1. Germline CDR1 is SNHLY and CDR2 is FYNNEI. Trimming removed 3 bases from V and 3 bases from J; junction bases left unmatched: 8. This CDR3 is 16 amino acids long. In DNA, the CDR3 is TGTGCCAGCAGTGAGGACAGAGGGGGCCGCTACAATGAGCAGTTCTTC. It specifies CASSEDRGGRYNEQFF.

V gene TRBV29-1 combines with J gene TRBJ1-2, with D unclear. From germline, CDR1 is SQVTM and CDR2 ANQGSEA. Trimming took 3 bases from V and 4 from J, leaving 6 bases between them. The CDR3 spans 11 residues. Here the CDR3 reads CSVDDSYGYTF. As DNA, the CDR3 is TGCAGCGTTGACGACTCCTATGGCTACACCTTC.

The V gene is TRBV19, the J gene TRBJ1-5; D may be TRBD1 (5 bases). Trimming removed 7 bases from V and 4 bases from J, with 17 bases in between. Germline CDR1 LNHDA, CDR2 SQIVND (reference sequence). The CDR3 totals 15 residues. CDR3 DNA: TGTGCCAGTACCCTGGGGCACCGCAGTAATCAGCCCCAGCATTTT. Amino acid sequence: CASTLGHRSNQPQHF.

This sequence joins TRBV27 and TRBJ1-3; D perhaps matches TRBD1 (6 bases). The CDR3 contains 13 residues. V dropped 6 bases and J dropped 4 bases, with 10 bases sitting between them. The germline CDR1 and CDR2 sequences are MNHEY and SMNVEV (reference sequence). The CDR3 bases are TGTGCCAGCAGCTTTGACAGGGGAAACACCATATATTTT. Encoded protein: CASSFDRGNTIYF.